This entry lists 30 T cell receptor beta chains sequenced from one sample in a study of cytomegalovirus exposure and HLA in healthy donors. In the PCR, 60 Vbeta and 13 Jbeta primers were used. Sequencing used immunoSEQ multiplex PCR; TCRdb keeps in-frame clones, though not all of them. The table includes approximately 150,000 clones, 80% detected once. The sequencing sample was made of PBMCs. These receptor sequences come from a woman aged 35 to 49 in good health and CMV-seronegative.

The genes are TRBV6-5 and TRBJ2-1; the match to TRBD2 covers 8 bases. The CDR3 runs 13 residues. Germline V CDR1 and CDR2: MNHEY, SVGAGI. V shed 6 bases, J shed 10 bases, and the junction held 8 bases outside the gene matches. The CDR3: CASRNLAGKEQFF. In DNA, the CDR3 is TGTGCCAGCAGAAACTTAGCGGGGAAAGAGCAGTTCTTC.

The chain is built from TRBV6-6 and TRBJ2-7; D is perhaps TRBD2 (5 bases). Germline V gene sequence: CDR1 MNHNY, CDR2 SVGAGI (reference sequence). V lost 7 bases, J lost 2 bases, and 18 bases lay in between. The CDR3 length is 15 residues. In DNA form, the CDR3 reads TGTGCCAGCATCCGCGGGTTGGACTCTACCTACGAGCAGTACTTC. Its protein product is CASIRGLDSTYEQYF.

This chain connects TRBV29-1 to TRBJ2-1, with D tentatively TRBD2 (7 bases). Germline-derived CDR1 and CDR2 are SQVTM and ANQGSEA. Trimming cost V 3 bases and J 10 bases, with 19 bases left between them. There are 14 residues in the CDR3. In DNA, the CDR3 is TGCAGCGTTGAGGGGGGGCCCACTCGCAGCGAGCAGTTCTTC. Residues: CSVEGGPTRSEQFF.

The chain has TRBV7-2 and TRBJ2-1; 10 nucleotides agree with TRBD2. CDR1 is SGHTA and CDR2 is FQGNSA in the germline V gene. Germline trimming cut 7 bases from V and 8 bases from J; bases unmatched to any gene: 8. The CDR3 length is 14 residues. CDR3 DNA: TGTGCCAGCAAATTCCAGCGGGGGGGCGATGAGCAGTTCTTC. The encoded protein is CASKFQRGGDEQFF.

A single count supports this clone. This chain uses TRBV11-3 with TRBJ2-7; 9 bases are a match to TRBD2. The V segment lost 3 bases and the J segment 3 bases; nucleotides outside the gene matches: 6. Germline V gene sequence: CDR1 SGHNT, CDR2 YENEEA. CDR3 length: 15 amino acids. The chain's CDR3 is CASSLSGGGGYEQYF. The CDR3, as DNA: TGTGCCAGCAGCTTGTCGGGCGGGGGGGGCTACGAGCAGTACTTC.

V usage is TRBV5-1 and J usage is TRBJ2-3; possible D gene TRBD2, 7 bases. This CDR3 is 14 amino acids long. Germline assignment: CDR1 SGHRS and CDR2 YFSETQ. V was trimmed by 3 bases and J by 2 bases, leaving 10 bases between them. CDR3 in amino acids: CASSSGGLTDTQYF. CDR3 bases: TGCGCCAGCAGCTCCGGGGGGCTCACAGATACGCAGTATTTT.

The chain has TRBV10-2 and TRBJ1-6, with D maybe TRBD1 (5 bases). The CDR3 is made up of 13 amino acids. Between the trimmed V and J ends, which lost 11 bases and 10 bases, there was a span of 18 bases. Looked up from germline, CDR1 is WSHSY and CDR2 is SAAADI. CDR3 in amino acids: CAGGDEVHSPLHF. The CDR3 DNA follows: TGCGCCGGGGGGGATGAGGTCCACTCACCCCTCCACTTT.

The chain uses TRBV28 and TRBJ2-3; TRBD2 matches at 9 bases. Looked up from germline, CDR1 is MDHEN and CDR2 is SYDVKM. The CDR3 covers 17 residues. With V trimmed by 5 bases and J by 4 bases, 13 bases remained unmatched. CDR3 region: CASSTGGGVAGADTQYF. The DNA for the CDR3 is TGTGCCAGCAGTACGGGAGGCGGGGTAGCGGGAGCAGATACGCAGTATTTT.

The chain links TRBV10-2 to TRBJ2-7; a weak D match, TRBD2 (6 bases). Per germline, CDR1 WSHSY and CDR2 SAAADI. This CDR3 has 13 residues. V lost 6 bases, J lost 2 bases, and 11 bases lay in between. Here the CDR3 reads CASRRGYTYEQYF. The CDR3 nucleotides read TGCGCCAGCAGACGGGGGTATACCTACGAGCAGTACTTC.

The chain carries TRBV4-1 and TRBJ1-6, with D tentatively TRBD1 (6 bases). Trimming left V 3 bases short and J 0 bases short, with 21 bases between. Germline V lookup: CDR1 MGHRA, CDR2 YSYEKL. The CDR3 contains 20 residues. The CDR3: CASSHLRQTGGHSYNSPLHF. CDR3 sequence (DNA): TGCGCCAGCAGCCATCTGAGACAGACAGGCGGGCACTCCTATAATTCACCCCTCCACTTT.

The genes are TRBV4-1 and TRBJ2-7, with D maybe TRBD2 (5 bases). This CDR3 has 14 residues. Germline-derived CDR1 and CDR2 are MGHRA and YSYEKL. Trimming took off 4 bases at V and 4 bases at J, with 14 bases between the two ends. The CDR3: CASSLRVLGYEQYF. The CDR3 bases are TGCGCCAGCAGCCTGAGGGTCCTTGGGTACGAGCAGTACTTC.

This chain joins TRBV28 and TRBJ1-5, with 10 bases that match TRBD1. The V gene end was trimmed by 3 bases and the J gene end by 6 bases; junction bases not matched to a gene: 5. Germline V gene sequence: CDR1 MDHEN, CDR2 SYDVKM. The CDR3 sequence is 15 residues long. The CDR3 protein is CASSFLTGGVQPQHF. The CDR3 DNA sequence: TGTGCCAGCAGTTTCCTGACAGGGGGCGTTCAGCCCCAGCATTTT.

The rearrangement uses TRBV18 and TRBJ2-5; 7 nucleotides match TRBD1. V shed 8 bases and J 3 bases; nucleotides not matched to a gene: 6. The CDR3 consists of 13 residues. The germline V gene encodes CDR1 KGHSH and CDR2 LQKENI. The CDR3 sequence is CASTQGVEETQYF. CDR3 nucleotides: TGTGCCAGCACCCAGGGGGTAGAAGAGACCCAGTACTTC. The full variable domain, completed using reference TRBV18 and TRBJ2-5, is NAGVMQNPRHLVRRRGQEARLRCSPMKGHSHVYWYRQLPEEGLKFMVYLQKENIIDESGMPKERFSAEFPKEGPSILRIQQVVRGDSAAYFCASTQGVEETQYFGPGTRLLVL.

In its sample, this clone was seen a few times. J is TRBJ2-2 and V is TRBV11-2; maybe TRBD1 (5 bases). In germline, CDR1 is SGHAT, CDR2 FQNNGV. Trimming took 5 bases from V and 1 from J, leaving 11 bases between them. There are 15 residues in the CDR3. The CDR3 sequence: CASSQGDVNTGELFF. The DNA of the CDR3 is TGTGCCAGCAGCCAAGGGGATGTGAACACCGGGGAGCTGTTTTTT.

This clone was detected once. The chain employs TRBV19 and TRBJ1-2, with 7 positions matching TRBD1. Germline loops: CDR1 LNHDA, CDR2 SQIVND (reference sequence). This CDR3 comprises 15 residues. The trim removed 3 bases at V and 4 bases at J, leaving 8 bases unmatched. CDR3 sequence (DNA): TGTGCCAGTAGTATCTTAGGAGGGGGCACCTATGGCTACACCTTC. This translates into CASSILGGGTYGYTF.

The chain recombines TRBV4-2 with TRBJ2-5, with 11 bases matching TRBD2. This CDR3 comprises 16 residues. Germline CDR1 is LGHNA and CDR2 is YNFKEQ. Trimming at V came to 0 bases and at J to 9 bases, leaving 9 bases not matched to a gene. Here the CDR3 DNA reads TGTGCCAGCAGCCAAGATCTAACTAGCGGGAGTTTGGCCCAGTACTTC. It encodes CASSQDLTSGSLAQYF.

J is TRBJ2-3 and V is TRBV7-9; D uncertain. This CDR3 is built from 16 residues. Trimming stripped 6 bases from V and 2 bases from J, with 18 bases between. Per the germline V gene, CDR1 is SEHNR and CDR2 is FQNEAQ (reference sequence). DNA of the CDR3: TGTGCCAGCAGACCTAGTCAGCGCCTATTCACAGATACGCAGTATTTT. This gives the protein CASRPSQRLFTDTQYF.

The V and J genes are TRBV27 and TRBJ2-3; no definite D call. CDR1 and CDR2 (germline): MNHEY, SMNVEV (reference sequence). This CDR3 is 16 amino acids long. Trimming took 1 base from V and 2 from J, leaving 13 bases between them. The CDR3 nucleotides read TGTGCCAGCAGTTTATATCCCAGAAACCCCACAGATACGCAGTATTTT. This codes for CASSLYPRNPTDTQYF.

The chain uses TRBV5-6 and TRBJ2-3, with 9 nucleotides matching TRBD1. This CDR3 is 15 amino acids long. Germline lookup yields CDR1 SGHDT and CDR2 YYEEEE. After removal of 3 bases from V and 7 bases from J, the junction contained 9 bases not matched to a gene. CDR3: CASSSRDRVLYTQYF. CDR3 sequence (DNA): TGTGCCAGCAGCTCCCGGGACAGGGTTCTATATACGCAGTATTTT.

This clone showed up just once. Other DNA sequences in the sample encode the same CDR3. The chain links TRBV21-1 to TRBJ2-7; the table's D call TRBD1 went unverified against the DNA. TRBV21-1 is a listed pseudogene. The CDR3 length is 15 residues. CDR3: CASSNERGPTYEQYF. The CDR3 nucleotides read TGTGCCAGCAGCAATGAAAGGGGGCCTACCTACGAACAGTACTTC.

The rearrangement joins TRBV18 to TRBJ2-5, with D possibly TRBD1 on 6 matching bases. Germline CDR1 KGHSH, CDR2 LQKENI. The CDR3 runs to 16 residues. Trimming cost V 3 bases and J 1 base, with 15 bases left between them. The CDR3 DNA reads TGTGCCAGCTCACCGTTAACAGGGTATTTCCAAGAGACCCAGTACTTC. Its protein product is CASSPLTGYFQETQYF.

The J gene is TRBJ2-7, the V gene TRBV6-4; 9 bases fit TRBD2. Germline assignment: CDR1 MRHNA and CDR2 SNTAGT. The trim removed 4 bases at V and 6 bases at J, leaving 10 bases unmatched. The CDR3 consists of 15 residues. The CDR3 DNA sequence: TGTGCCAGCAGTGTAAGGCGGGGGGGCAAGTGCGAGCAGTACTTC. Translation: CASSVRRGGKCEQYF.

The chain combines TRBV29-1 with TRBJ2-5; the D is unclear. The J call is doubtful: the DNA matches TRBJ2-7 better. The CDR3 loop spans 12 amino acids. The germline gives CDR1 SQVTM, CDR2 ANQGSEA. The CDR3, as DNA: TGCAGCGTCGTGGTACCGTCCTACGAGCAGTACTTC. Translating it yields CSVVVPSYEQYF.

DNA for the CDR3: TGTGCCAGCAGGGGTGACAGGATCAGCTACACCATATATTTT. Translated: CASRGDRISYTIYF. This chain connects TRBV28 to TRBJ1-3, with D maybe TRBD1 (6 bases). Germline assignment: CDR1 MDHEN and CDR2 SYDVKM. V lost 6 bases to trimming and J lost 8 bases, with 17 bases between them. This CDR3 is 14 amino acids long.

This chain uses TRBV28 with TRBJ1-2; a weak D match, TRBD1 (6 bases). The length of the CDR3 is 15 residues. Germline V CDR1 and CDR2: MDHEN, SYDVKM. Trimming pared 5 bases from V and 2 bases from J, leaving 15 bases between. The CDR3, as DNA: TGTGCCAGCAGTACTTCAGGACAGAGCAACTATGGCTACACCTTC. Amino acid sequence: CASSTSGQSNYGYTF.

This clone was recorded a few times. The chain joins TRBV10-3 to TRBJ2-7; 12 bases agree with TRBD2. In germline, CDR1 is ENHRY, CDR2 SYGVKD. The length of the CDR3 is 17 residues. V was clipped by 0 bases and J by 5 bases; unmatched bases: 8. The CDR3, as DNA: TGTGCCATCAGTGAGTCTGGACGGGGACTAGCGGGCCACGAGCAGTACTTC. Translated: CAISESGRGLAGHEQYF.

The V gene is TRBV2, the J gene TRBJ1-3; no reliable D call. Trimming took off 2 bases at V and 0 bases at J, with 11 bases between the two ends. CDR1 and CDR2 (germline): SNHLY, FYNNEI. This CDR3 contains 16 residues. The CDR3 sequence: CASSEYGRNSGNTIYF. The CDR3 DNA reads TGTGCCAGCAGTGAATATGGCAGAAACTCTGGAAACACCATATATTTT.

The rearrangement joins TRBV11-2 to TRBJ2-3; D is ambiguous. Germline V gives CDR1 SGHAT, CDR2 FQNNGV. The CDR3 has 14 amino acids. V lost 5 bases to trimming and J lost 5 bases, with 14 bases between them. The CDR3 nucleotides read TGTGCCAGCAGCCCAGTTCTGCCGGGAGATACGCAGTATTTT. It encodes CASSPVLPGDTQYF.

For this clone: A read error may produce the germline difference seen at one junction end. The chain is built from TRBV7-9 and TRBJ1-1; D ambiguous. The CDR3 runs to 16 residues. The germline CDR1 and CDR2 sequences are SEHNR and FQNEAQ (reference sequence). In nucleotides, the CDR3 is TGTTCCAGCAGCTTACTCGCACAGCCTGGTGAGACTGAAGCTTTCTTT. It is translated as CSSSLLAQPGETEAFF.

The sample holds one count of this clone. The V gene is TRBV4-1, the J gene TRBJ2-3, with TRBD2 matching over 11 bases. This CDR3 is built from 18 residues. Losses at the gene ends were 0 bases for V and 0 bases for J; bases not matched to a gene: 5. The germline CDR1 and CDR2 sequences are MGHRA and YSYEKL. The DNA for the CDR3 is TGCGCCAGCAGCCAAGAGAGTACTAGCGGGGGAAGCACAGATACGCAGTATTTT. It is translated as CASSQESTSGGSTDTQYF.